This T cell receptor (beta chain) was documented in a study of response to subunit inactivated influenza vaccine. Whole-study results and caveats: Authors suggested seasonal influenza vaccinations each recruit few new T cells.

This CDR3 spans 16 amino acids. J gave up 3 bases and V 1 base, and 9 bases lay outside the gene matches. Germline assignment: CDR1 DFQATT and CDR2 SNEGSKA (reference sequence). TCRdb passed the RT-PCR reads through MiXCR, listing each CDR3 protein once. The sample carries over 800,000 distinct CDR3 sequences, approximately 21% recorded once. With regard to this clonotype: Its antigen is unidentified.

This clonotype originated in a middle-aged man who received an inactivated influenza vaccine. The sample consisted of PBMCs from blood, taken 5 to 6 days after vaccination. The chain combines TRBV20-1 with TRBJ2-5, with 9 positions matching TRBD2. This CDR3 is CSARVLGLASEETQYF. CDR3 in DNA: TGCAGTGCTAGAGTGTTAGGACTAGCGAGTGAAGAGACCCAGTACTTC.